This entry lists 28 T cell receptor beta chains sequenced from one sample in a study of T cells after posttransplantation cyclophosphamide. Sequencing was performed with immunoSEQ multiplex PCR; in TCRdb, only in-frame clones are kept and a portion is missing. The sample carries around 66,000 clones, 80% to 95% recorded once. Sequencing was done on a sample of PBMCs. Source of these receptors: a woman aged 30 to 39 in good health and a related stem cell transplant donor.

V gene TRBV7-6 combines with J gene TRBJ1-3; no definite D call. The CDR3 has 16 amino acids. Germline V gives CDR1 SGHVS, CDR2 FNYEAQ. V gave up 1 base and J gave up 0 bases, with 10 bases separating them. The CDR3 bases are TGTGCCAGCAGCTTAGGGACGCCTGGCTCTGGAAACACCATATATTTT. Its protein is CASSLGTPGSGNTIYF. The complete variable domain, with remaining parts taken from reference TRBV7-6 and TRBJ1-3, reads GAGVSQSPRYKVTKRGQDVALRCDPISGHVSLYWYRQALGQGPEFLTYFNYEAQQDKSGLPNDRFSAERPEGSISTLTIQRTEQRDSAMYRCASSLGTPGSGNTIYFGEGSWLTVV.

DNA of the CDR3: TGTGCCAGTAGTATCCGGGACAGGGGGAACACTGAAGCTTTCTTT. It is translated as CASSIRDRGNTEAFF. The chain joins TRBV19 to TRBJ1-1, with 10 bases identical to TRBD1. From germline, CDR1 is LNHDA and CDR2 SQIVND (reference sequence). The CDR3 spans 15 residues. Trimming cost V 3 bases and J 1 base; bases outside gene matches: 2.

This chain joins TRBV10-3 and TRBJ1-1; the D gene is possibly TRBD1 (5 bases). Germline V CDR1 and CDR2: ENHRY, SYGVKD. The V end lost 10 bases, the J end lost 0 bases, and 12 bases lay between the germline ends. This CDR3 contains 13 residues. In DNA, the CDR3 is TGTGCCACCGGGGACCAAATGAACACTGAAGCTTTCTTT. Translated: CATGDQMNTEAFF.

V and J are TRBV27 and TRBJ2-3; 7 bases align to TRBD1. This CDR3 spans 14 amino acids. The germline V gene has CDR1 MNHEY and CDR2 SMNVEV (reference sequence). V was clipped by 2 bases and J by 4 bases; unmatched bases: 3. The CDR3 loop is CASSLTGVPDTQYF. CDR3 bases: TGTGCCAGCAGTTTAACAGGGGTTCCAGATACGCAGTATTTT.

This chain uses TRBV2 with TRBJ2-5; D uncertain. Trimming removed 6 bases from V and 5 bases from J, with 7 bases in between. The CDR3 sequence is 11 residues long. Germline-derived CDR1 and CDR2 are SNHLY and FYNNEI. The CDR3 is CASSVQETQYF. DNA for the CDR3: TGTGCCAGCAGCGTCCAGGAGACCCAGTACTTC.

This clone was seen a single time. The V gene is TRBV4-1, the J gene TRBJ2-7, with TRBD1 identical over 8 bases. The CDR3 runs to 17 residues. Germline trimming cut 1 base from V and 4 bases from J; bases unmatched to any gene: 12. Germline V CDR1 and CDR2: MGHRA, YSYEKL. The CDR3 region is CASSQVVYGDRGYEQYF. In DNA, the CDR3 is TGCGCCAGCAGCCAAGTAGTGTACGGCGACAGGGGTTACGAGCAGTACTTC.

This clone was detected only once. CDR3 sequence (DNA): TGTGCCAGCAGTGATGGGGGGGGGAGCACAGATACGCAGTATTTT. As protein: CASSDGGGSTDTQYF. The chain links TRBV2 to TRBJ2-3, with TRBD2 matching 7 bases. Germline V CDR1 and CDR2: SNHLY, FYNNEI. CDR3 length: 15 residues. Trimming at V came to 3 bases and at J to 0 bases, leaving 3 bases not matched to a gene.

The chain has TRBV7-3 and TRBJ2-1, with TRBD1 identical over 9 bases. J was trimmed by 6 bases and V by 8 bases; bases with no gene match: 8. This CDR3 comprises 14 residues. CDR1 and CDR2 from the germline V gene are SGHTA and FQGTGA. The CDR3 spells CASDRDRDGNEQFF. CDR3 in DNA: TGTGCCAGCGACAGGGACAGGGACGGCAATGAGCAGTTCTTC.

For this clone: The sample holds other DNA sequences that translate to the same CDR3. The J gene is TRBJ1-2, the V gene TRBV7-9; a possible D gene is TRBD1 (5 bases). V was clipped by 3 bases and J by 0 bases, with 11 bases between them. The CDR3 totals 15 residues. The germline gives CDR1 SEHNR, CDR2 FQNEAQ (reference sequence). CDR3 bases: TGTGCCAGCAGCTTCGCGACAGAGCCTAACTATGGCTACACCTTC. Its protein is CASSFATEPNYGYTF.

This chain links TRBV7-2 with TRBJ1-1, with D possibly TRBD1 on 5 matching bases. Germline lookup yields CDR1 SGHTA and CDR2 FQGNSA. Deletions cut 6 bases from V and 2 bases from J, with 16 bases between. This CDR3 has 15 residues. CDR3 sequence: CASSPAGVSNTEAFF. The DNA for the CDR3 is TGTGCCAGCAGTCCTGCGGGGGTTTCTAACACTGAAGCTTTCTTT.

Note on this clone: One end of the junction fails to match germline, which may point to a read error. The CDR3 DNA sequence: TGTGCCTGGAGTGTAGCAGGGCCACCCTACTTT. It translates to CAWSVAGPPYF. V and J are TRBV30 and TRBJ1-6, with a possible D match to TRBD1 (5 bases). Germline V gene data show CDR1 as GTSNPN and CDR2 as SVGIG (reference sequence). There are 11 residues in the CDR3.

The V gene is TRBV19, the J gene TRBJ2-5; TRBD2 agrees at 12 bases. CDR1 and CDR2 (germline): LNHDA, SQIVND (reference sequence). The CDR3 loop spans 15 amino acids. V shed 6 bases, J shed 1 base, and the junction held 3 bases outside the gene matches. CDR3 DNA: TGTGCCAGTAGGAGACTAGCGGGGGCCCAAGAGACCCAGTACTTC. Translating it yields CASRRLAGAQETQYF.

V usage is TRBV5-1 and J usage is TRBJ1-1; D remains unclear. V lost 0 bases, J lost 1 base, and 10 bases lay in between. The CDR3 length is 15 residues. Germline V gene sequence: CDR1 SGHRS, CDR2 YFSETQ. The CDR3 reads CASSLGPGGNTEAFF. The CDR3 bases are TGCGCCAGCAGCTTGGGGCCTGGAGGGAACACTGAAGCTTTCTTT. The entire variable domain, with the rest obtained from reference TRBV5-1 and TRBJ1-1, is as follows: KAGVTQTPRYLIKTRGQQVTLSCSPISGHRSVSWYQQTPGQGLQFLFEYFSETQRNKGNFPGRFSGRQFSNSRSEMNVSTLELGDSALYLCASSLGPGGNTEAFFGQGTRLTVV.

The chain joins TRBV28 to TRBJ1-2; D perhaps matches TRBD1 (5 bases). V was pared by 1 base and J by 3 bases, with 15 bases between. Per the germline V gene, CDR1 is MDHEN and CDR2 is SYDVKM. The CDR3 has 16 residues. CDR3 in amino acids: CASSLFPGKEDYGYTF. CDR3 DNA sequence: TGTGCCAGCAGTTTATTTCCAGGGAAGGAAGACTATGGCTACACCTTC.

The chain combines TRBV5-1 with TRBJ1-3; no firm D call. CDR3 length: 14 amino acids. Per germline, CDR1 SGHRS and CDR2 YFSETQ. Trimming pared 1 base from V and 9 bases from J, leaving 14 bases between. This CDR3 reads CASSLQAGEGTIYF. Here the CDR3 DNA reads TGCGCCAGCAGCTTGCAGGCCGGGGAGGGCACCATATATTTT.

This chain uses TRBV11-2 with TRBJ2-3; TRBD2 matches 14 bases. Trimming took 5 bases from V and 3 from J; bases not matched to a gene: 4. Per the germline V gene, CDR1 is SGHAT and CDR2 is FQNNGV. CDR3 length: 16 amino acids. The CDR3 region has the DNA TGTGCCAGCAGCATGACTAGCGGGAGGGGTACAGATACGCAGTATTTT. It translates to CASSMTSGRGTDTQYF.

The chain couples TRBV7-2 to TRBJ2-1; 13 positions match TRBD2. The CDR3 spans 17 residues. V dropped 2 bases and J dropped 12; count of bases not matched to a gene: 13. Germline CDR1 reads SGHTA; CDR2 reads FQGNSA. As DNA, the CDR3 is TGTGCCAGCAGCTTATATAACCAACTAGCGGGGGGGATGGGGCAGTTCTTC. Translated: CASSLYNQLAGGMGQFF.

The chain joins TRBV5-1 to TRBJ1-1; 9 bases are a match to TRBD1. There are 13 residues in the CDR3. Trimming took 7 bases from V and 1 from J; bases not matched to a gene: 2. Germline V gene sequence: CDR1 SGHRS, CDR2 YFSETQ. CDR3 sequence (DNA): TGCGCCAGCGAGGGACAGGGGAACACTGAAGCTTTCTTT. Amino acid sequence: CASEGQGNTEAFF.

The CDR3 region is CASSLLGTGRTGELFF. CDR3 DNA sequence: TGTGCCAGCAGTTTACTCGGGACAGGGAGAACCGGGGAGCTGTTTTTT. This rearrangement joins TRBV27 to TRBJ2-2, with TRBD1 matching 9 bases. The CDR3 length is 16 residues. V shed 2 bases, J shed 5 bases, and the junction held 6 bases outside the gene matches. Germline CDR1 reads MNHEY; CDR2 reads SMNVEV (reference sequence).

The gene calls are TRBV6-1 and TRBJ2-5; 10 bases agree with TRBD2. From germline, CDR1 is MNHNS and CDR2 SASEGT. The CDR3 has 15 residues. V shed 2 bases, J shed 0 bases, and the junction held 0 bases outside the gene matches. The CDR3 loop is CASSELAGDQETQYF. The CDR3 DNA is TGTGCCAGCAGTGAACTAGCGGGGGACCAAGAGACCCAGTACTTC.

The V and J genes are TRBV27 and TRBJ1-2; 9 bases map to TRBD1. V lost 6 bases to trimming and J lost 4 bases; unmatched junction nucleotides: 6. The CDR3 is 14 residues long. Germline values: CDR1 MNHEY, CDR2 SMNVEV (reference sequence). The CDR3 bases are TGTGCCAGCAGAAGGGGACAGGGTCCCTATGGCTACACCTTC. Translated, it gives CASRRGQGPYGYTF.

This chain uses TRBV7-2 with TRBJ1-2, with D tentatively TRBD1 (6 bases). The germline CDR1 and CDR2 sequences are SGHTA and FQGNSA. With 4 bases removed from V and 8 bases from J, the gap between germline ends came to 17 bases. The CDR3 contains 14 residues. The CDR3 here is CASSSYPLGAGYTF. The CDR3, as DNA: TGTGCCAGCAGCTCCTACCCGTTGGGGGCCGGCTACACCTTC. Full variable domain (outside the CDR3, taken from reference TRBV7-2 and TRBJ1-2): GAGVSQSPSNKVTEKGKDVELRCDPISGHTALYWYRQSLGQGLEFLIYFQGNSAPDKSGLPSDRFSAERTGGSVSTLTIQRTQQEDSAVYLCASSSYPLGAGYTFGSGTRLTVV.

The chain employs TRBV19 and TRBJ1-5; tentative D call: TRBD1 (5 bases). Trimming took off 5 bases at V and 5 bases at J, with 10 bases between the two ends. Germline-derived CDR1 and CDR2 are LNHDA and SQIVND (reference sequence). The CDR3 consists of 13 residues. DNA for the CDR3: TGTGCCAGTAGTTTTGGGGGGGATCAGCCCCAGCATTTT. As protein: CASSFGGDQPQHF.

V usage is TRBV2 and J usage is TRBJ1-6; D is possibly TRBD1 (5 bases). V lost 4 bases, J lost 7 bases, and 17 bases lay in between. The CDR3 has 16 residues. CDR1 and CDR2 (germline): SNHLY, FYNNEI. The CDR3 is CASSVDGGATNSPLHF. The CDR3 bases are TGTGCCAGCAGTGTGGACGGCGGGGCCACGAATTCACCCCTCCACTTT.

The chain combines TRBV16 with TRBJ2-3; D unresolved. This CDR3 region has 14 residues. CDR1 and CDR2 (germline): KGHSY, FQNENV. Between the trimmed V and J ends, which lost 0 bases and 0 bases, there was a span of 4 bases. The CDR3 DNA follows: TGTGCCAGCAGCCAATCGATTAGCACAGATACGCAGTATTTT. It translates to CASSQSISTDTQYF.

The CDR3 DNA follows: TGTGCCAGTAGTATGGGGGGGTTTCGTTATCCCAATGGCTACACCTTC. It codes for CASSMGGFRYPNGYTF. V gene TRBV19 combines with J gene TRBJ1-2; perhaps TRBD1 as D (5 bases). The CDR3 is 16 amino acids. V was clipped by 3 bases and J by 6 bases, with 20 bases between them. Germline lookup yields CDR1 LNHDA and CDR2 SQIVND (reference sequence).

The chain links TRBV6-5 to TRBJ1-1; D call uncertain. The CDR3 runs to 13 residues. CDR1 MNHEY and CDR2 SVGAGI come from the germline V gene. V was trimmed by 2 bases and J by 4 bases, leaving 8 bases between them. CDR3 sequence (DNA): TGTGCCAGCAGTTACCCGAAGGCCACTGAAGCTTTCTTT. It translates to CASSYPKATEAFF.

For this clone: At one of its ends the junction is not consistent with the germline gene, which may arise from a read error. The chain employs TRBV12-5 and TRBJ1-2, with 9 bases identical to TRBD1. This CDR3 is 14 amino acids long. Germline CDR1 and CDR2: LGHNT and FRNRAP. This CDR3 reads CASGPGTGKMVVSF. The DNA of the CDR3 is TGTGCTAGTGGGCCCGGGACAGGGAAAATGGTCGTGTCCTTC.